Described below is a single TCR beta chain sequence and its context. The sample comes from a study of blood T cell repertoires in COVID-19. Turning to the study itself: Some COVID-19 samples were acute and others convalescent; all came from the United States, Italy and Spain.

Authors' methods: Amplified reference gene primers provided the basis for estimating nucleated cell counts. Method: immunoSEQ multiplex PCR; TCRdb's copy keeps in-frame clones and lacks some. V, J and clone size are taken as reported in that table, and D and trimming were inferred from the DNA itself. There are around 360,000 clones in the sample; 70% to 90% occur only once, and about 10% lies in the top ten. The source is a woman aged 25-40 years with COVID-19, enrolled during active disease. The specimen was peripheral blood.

The CDR3 bases are TGTGCCAGCAGCTTGAGGCGCGGGGGCCGAGATGAGCAGTTCTTC. Encoded protein: CASSLRRGGRDEQFF. The rearrangement joins TRBV11-2 to TRBJ2-1, with a possible D match to TRBD2 (7 bases). The CDR3 has 15 residues. V was pared by 3 bases and J by 8 bases, with 17 bases between. Germline lookup yields CDR1 SGHAT and CDR2 FQNNGV.